This T cell receptor (beta chain) was identified during a study of blood T cell repertoires in COVID-19. How the authors handled the data: Reference gene primer amplification gave estimated nucleated cell counts. Profiled with immunoSEQ multiplex PCR; TCRdb holds only in-frame clones, not every one. V and J calls and clone size come straight from that table; D and trimming were deduced from the DNA. This table holds tens of thousands of clones, about 88% found once. This CDR3 comprises 15 residues. Germline V gene sequence: CDR1 KGHSH, CDR2 LQKENI. V trimming: 3 bases; J trimming: 8 bases; junction bases outside the gene matches: 6.

Sequencing input: peripheral blood. The sequence was collected from a man in his 70s with acute or convalescent COVID-19. This sequence joins TRBV18 and TRBJ1-6; TRBD1 agrees at 8 bases. This chain's CDR3 is CASSPRTGFDSPLHF. CDR3 coding DNA: TGTGCCAGCTCACCCCGGACAGGGTTTGATTCACCCCTCCACTTT. Full variable domain (outside the CDR3, taken from reference TRBV18 and TRBJ1-6): NAGVMQNPRHLVRRRGQEARLRCSPMKGHSHVYWYRQLPEEGLKFMVYLQKENIIDESGMPKERFSAEFPKEGPSILRIQQVVRGDSAAYFCASSPRTGFDSPLHFGNGTRLTVT.